This passage covers 11 T cell receptor beta chains from one sample sequenced in a study of shared clonotypes between healthy human individuals (TCRdb year 2020). Receptor libraries were prepared by the immunoSEQ multiplex PCR assay. TCRdb stores this immuneACCESS table with in-frame sequences only. Part of the clones is absent; in the studies checked, under half of the shortfall reflects unresolved V genes, and no reason is known for the rest. This sample is represented by millions of clones; roughly 95% of them were singletons. The ten largest clones capture 0.1% to 0.15% of the sample. Source material: naive CD4+ T cells sorted from blood. Explained via the paper, the cell subset or site label denotes: CD45RA+ positively selected. Receptors originate from a man between 18 and 29 years old in good health.

The gene calls are TRBV6-1 and TRBJ2-3; perhaps TRBD2 as D (5 bases). The V gene's germline CDR1 is MNHNS and CDR2 SASEGT. The CDR3 covers 14 residues. With 7 bases removed from V and 7 bases from J, the gap between germline ends came to 18 bases. As DNA, the CDR3 is TGTGCCAGCATCCGGGGAATAATGGACCATACGCAGTATTTT. Translated: CASIRGIMDHTQYF.

This clone was counted between two and nine times. Other DNA sequences in the same sample also yield this CDR3. The chain links TRBV7-2 to TRBJ2-5; D gene unclear. Germline values: CDR1 SGHTA, CDR2 FQGNSA. The CDR3 contains 11 residues. Trimming stripped 5 bases from V and 4 bases from J, with 5 bases between. The CDR3 nucleotides are TGTGCCAGCAGCCCTGGAGAGACCCAGTACTTC. Translating it yields CASSPGETQYF.

The chain combines TRBV27 with TRBJ1-5; D ambiguous. Trimming removed 2 bases from V and 0 bases from J, with 8 bases in between. The germline V gene encodes CDR1 MNHEY and CDR2 SMNVEV (reference sequence). This CDR3 has 15 amino acids. The CDR3 region has the DNA TGTGCCAGCAGTTTAACGGCTTATAGCAATCAGCCCCAGCATTTT. It is translated as CASSLTAYSNQPQHF.

To note about this clone: The same CDR3 can be traced to other DNA sequences in this sample. This chain links TRBV7-2 with TRBJ1-6; 7 bases map to TRBD1. The CDR3 has 14 residues. J lost 7 bases, V lost 5 bases, and 5 bases had no gene match. The germline V gene has CDR1 SGHTA and CDR2 FQGNSA. The CDR3 nucleotides read TGTGCCAGCAGCCCAGGGACAGCGAATTCACCCCTCCACTTT. Protein: CASSPGTANSPLHF.

V is TRBV4-1 and J is TRBJ2-5; 10 nucleotides match TRBD2. From germline, CDR1 is MGHRA and CDR2 YSYEKL. The V segment lost 0 bases and the J segment 5 bases; nucleotides outside the gene matches: 12. The CDR3 spans 18 residues. The chain's CDR3 is CASSQDRSGGGLRETQYF. DNA for the CDR3: TGCGCCAGCAGCCAAGATAGGAGCGGGGGGGGTCTACGGGAGACCCAGTACTTC.

J is TRBJ1-1 and V is TRBV9; 7 bases match TRBD1. The trim removed 3 bases at V and 5 bases at J, leaving 7 bases unmatched. This CDR3 has 14 residues. Germline-derived CDR1 and CDR2 are SGDLS and YYNGEE. This chain's CDR3 is CASSAFRGVTEAFF. CDR3 coding DNA: TGTGCCAGCAGCGCGTTCAGGGGGGTTACTGAAGCTTTCTTT.

This chain joins TRBV9 and TRBJ1-6, with D unresolved. This CDR3 contains 15 residues. Germline V lookup: CDR1 SGDLS, CDR2 YYNGEE. The germline V and J ends were trimmed by 4 bases and 4 bases, with 12 bases remaining between them. CDR3 coding DNA: TGTGCCAGCAGCCCAAGCGTCTTGTATAATTCACCCCTCCACTTT. Translated, it gives CASSPSVLYNSPLHF. Full variable domain (outside the CDR3, taken from reference TRBV9 and TRBJ1-6): DSGVTQTPKHLITATGQRVTLRCSPRSGDLSVYWYQQSLDQGLQFLIQYYNGEERAKGNILERFSAQQFPDLHSELNLSSLELGDSALYFCASSPSVLYNSPLHFGNGTRLTVT.

The chain couples TRBV18 to TRBJ2-5; possible D gene TRBD2, 6 bases. The CDR3 is 15 amino acids. Germline V gene data show CDR1 as KGHSH and CDR2 as LQKENI. The V gene lost 3 bases and the J gene lost 4 bases, with 15 bases spanning the gap. The CDR3, as DNA: TGTGCCAGCTCACCGGAGACTAGAGCTGGAGAGACCCAGTACTTC. Translated: CASSPETRAGETQYF.

The chain is built from TRBV7-2 and TRBJ2-7; D tentatively reads TRBD1 or TRBD2 (5 bases each). V lost 2 bases and J lost 1, with 15 bases in between. This CDR3 comprises 16 residues. CDR1 SGHTA and CDR2 FQGNSA come from the germline V gene. CDR3 residues: CASSLLGAAASYEQYF. CDR3 nucleotides: TGTGCCAGCAGCTTACTCGGGGCGGCGGCATCCTACGAGCAGTACTTC.

This rearrangement joins TRBV18 to TRBJ2-1; D is perhaps TRBD2 (6 bases). Trimming removed 0 bases from V and 8 bases from J, with 11 bases in between. Per the germline V gene, CDR1 is KGHSH and CDR2 is LQKENI. This CDR3 is built from 14 residues. This CDR3 reads CASSPPLALDEQFF. Here the CDR3 DNA reads TGTGCCAGCTCACCACCCCTAGCGCTCGATGAGCAGTTCTTC.

The chain combines TRBV5-1 with TRBJ1-1, with TRBD1 as a possible D gene (5 bases). V was pared by 1 base and J by 4 bases, with 14 bases between. Germline V lookup: CDR1 SGHRS, CDR2 YFSETQ. The CDR3 consists of 15 residues. As DNA, the CDR3 is TGCGCCAGCAGCTTGAGTGGCAGGGTGAGCACTGAAGCTTTCTTT. Protein: CASSLSGRVSTEAFF.